This T cell receptor (beta chain) comes out of a study of shared clonotypes between healthy human individuals. The V and J ends lost 4 bases and 3 bases respectively, with 10 bases between them. This CDR3 has 13 amino acids. Germline V gives CDR1 SQVTM, CDR2 ANQGSEA. The authors ran the assay at deep level. The method was immunoSEQ multiplex PCR; TCRdb's version includes in-frame clones alone and lacks a portion of them. The data contain 950,000 to 1,100,000 clones, about three quarters of them singletons. None of the donors, who were healthy HIV-negative adults, had recently had acute infections or vaccinations. It was into CD45RA+ naive and CD45RA-negative memory subsets that the CD4+ cells were split.

The genes are TRBV29-1 and TRBJ1-5; possibly TRBD1 for D (5 bases). Sequenced material: memory CD4+ T cells sorted from blood. Subset indicated: CD45RA-negative fraction. The sequence was collected from a man aged 18 to 29 in good health. CDR3 in DNA: TGCAGCGTTGCCGGGACGGACAATCAGCCCCAGCATTTT. This gives the protein CSVAGTDNQPQHF.